This T cell receptor (delta chain) is from a study of Vδ1+ human thymocytes (dated by TCRdb to between 2017 and 2018). Notes on the research overall: The study characterised mRNA-level TRG and TRD CDR3 repertoires of highly purified Vdelta1+ thymocytes from young children as a data resource. The multiplex-based CDR3 amplicon strategy had previously been validated against 5'RACE-based CDR3 amplicon generation methods.

This clone was found a few times. Its antigen remains undetermined. No much larger clone is present one base from it, and per-base qualities are unavailable. RNA extraction was carried out with the RNeasy mini kit, and reverse transcription was then done using Superscript III. Multiplex PCR was used to generate CDR3 amplicons, with pooled V-gene forward primers and a constant-region reverse primer carrying Illumina adaptor overhangs. After gel purification, amplicons were indexed with Nextera index primers over roughly 8 extra PCR cycles and were then purified with AMPure XP beads. The libraries were sequenced on an Illumina MiSeq using paired-end 250 bp reads, dual indexing and a roughly 20% PhiX spike-in. Per the source publication's procedure: FastQC was used to check read quality, and ea-utils fastq-join was used to merge TRG read pairs. Sequences were annotated with IMGT/HighV-QUEST, keeping only productive sequences with unambiguous V-gene assignment; clonotypes were defined by identical CDR3 sequence. Downstream analysis used VDJtools 1.1.1, tcR 2.2.3, Treemap and vegan Shannon diversity in R 3.4.4. TCRdb reanalyzed the public reads with the CATT caller, and identical DNA sequences were merged afterwards. These V and J calls are TCRdb output, not the study's own analysis. Across this sample there are roughly 50,000 delta-chain clones, with about a sixth seen only once. Roughly 0.5% of the sample rests with the top ten.

Thymic samples were depleted of alphabeta T cells, then CD3+ TCRVdelta1+ TCRVdelta2- thymocytes were FACS-sorted. Sorted Vdelta1+ thymocyte purity ranged from 98% to 99.6%. The thymic specimens were obtained from several paediatric patients who were undergoing corrective cardiac surgery and ranged in age from about 5 days to 17 months. After the thymic tissue was dispersed, mononuclear cells were isolated using a Histopaque-1077 density gradient. Staining used anti-TCRVdelta1 clone TS8.2, anti-TCRVdelta2 clone B6, anti-CD3 clone HIT3a and anti-TCRalphabeta clone IP26 antibodies. The V end gives up 5 bases and the J end 6 bases, leaving 14 bases in the junction not matched to a gene. The germline V gene provides CDR1 TSWWSYY and CDR2 QGS. The CDR3 goes from the cysteine to the phenylalanine over 16 residues. The entry retains the CDR3 DNA only, 48 bases that are in frame from base 1. What the study reported, not specific to this receptor: Even though sort purity was high, roughly 21% of thymic TRD sequences were Vdelta2 (and few were Vdelta3), which was not the case for the peripheral blood Vdelta1+ controls. The thymic TRG and TRD repertoires appeared highly polyclonal, with Gaussian CDR3 length distributions, in contrast to the oligoclonal repertoires of peripheral blood. Many TRG clonotypes were shared between donors (up to roughly 7x10^3), whereas TRD repertoires were essentially private (max about 120 shared). The use of highly purified populations and single-cell validation was advised by the authors, since misinterpretation of bulk repertoire data could be caused by unexpected Vdelta2 sequences. Because no clustering by age or sex was observed, donors were not stratified by these variables in the analyses.

Material for sequencing was Vdelta1+ gamma-delta thymocytes from the thymus. The cell subset or site label here, explained by the study, means: FACS-sorted CD3+ TCRalphabeta- TCRVdelta1+ TCRVdelta2- thymocytes. Recombination connected TRDV1 to TRDJ1, with 8 bases matching TRDD3. This clonotype originated in a boy younger than two who had congenital heart surgery. The nucleotide sequence reads as follows: TGTGCTCTTGGGAAAAACACTGGGGGTCACGCCTATAAACTCATCTTT. Its amino acids are CALGKNTGGHAYKLIF.